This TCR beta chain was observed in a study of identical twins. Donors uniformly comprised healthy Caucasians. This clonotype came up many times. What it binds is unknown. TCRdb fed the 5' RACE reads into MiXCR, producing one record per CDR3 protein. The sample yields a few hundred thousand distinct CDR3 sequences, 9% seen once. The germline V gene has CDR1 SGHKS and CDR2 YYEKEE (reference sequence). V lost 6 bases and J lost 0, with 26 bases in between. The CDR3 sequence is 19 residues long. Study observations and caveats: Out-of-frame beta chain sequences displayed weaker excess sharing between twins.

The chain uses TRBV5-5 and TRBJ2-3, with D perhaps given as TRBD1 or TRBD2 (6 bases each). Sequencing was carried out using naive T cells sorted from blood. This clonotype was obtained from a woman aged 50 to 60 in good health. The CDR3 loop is CASNGWPQGSGGSTDTQYF. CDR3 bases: TGTGCCAGCAACGGGTGGCCCCAGGGGTCCGGGGGAAGCACAGATACGCAGTATTTT.